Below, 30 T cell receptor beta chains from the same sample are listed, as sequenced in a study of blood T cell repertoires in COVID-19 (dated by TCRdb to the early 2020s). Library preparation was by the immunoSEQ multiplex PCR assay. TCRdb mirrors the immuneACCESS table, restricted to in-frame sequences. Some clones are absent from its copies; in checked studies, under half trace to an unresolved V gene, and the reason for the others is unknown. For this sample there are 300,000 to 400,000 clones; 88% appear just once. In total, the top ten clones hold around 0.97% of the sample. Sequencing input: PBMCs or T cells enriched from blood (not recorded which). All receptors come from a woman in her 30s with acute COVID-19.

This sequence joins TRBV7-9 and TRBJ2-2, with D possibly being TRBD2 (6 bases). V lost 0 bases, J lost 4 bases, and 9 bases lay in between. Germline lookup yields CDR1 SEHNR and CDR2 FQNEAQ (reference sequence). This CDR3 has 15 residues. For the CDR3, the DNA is TGTGCCAGCAGCTTAGCTAGCGGTAGCACCGGGGAGCTGTTTTTT. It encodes CASSLASGSTGELFF.

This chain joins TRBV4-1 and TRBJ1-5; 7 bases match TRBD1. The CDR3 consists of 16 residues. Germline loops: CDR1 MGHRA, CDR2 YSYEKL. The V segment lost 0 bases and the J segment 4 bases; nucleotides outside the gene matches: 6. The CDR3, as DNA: TGCGCCAGCAGCCAAGAGGGGGGACAGCCAAATCAGCCCCAGCATTTT. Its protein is CASSQEGGQPNQPQHF.

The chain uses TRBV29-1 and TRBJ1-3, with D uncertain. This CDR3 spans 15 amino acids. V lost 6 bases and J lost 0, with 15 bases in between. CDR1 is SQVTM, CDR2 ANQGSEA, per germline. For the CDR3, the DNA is TGCAGCGTCCCCGTTAGGACTAACTCTGGAAACACCATATATTTT. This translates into CSVPVRTNSGNTIYF.

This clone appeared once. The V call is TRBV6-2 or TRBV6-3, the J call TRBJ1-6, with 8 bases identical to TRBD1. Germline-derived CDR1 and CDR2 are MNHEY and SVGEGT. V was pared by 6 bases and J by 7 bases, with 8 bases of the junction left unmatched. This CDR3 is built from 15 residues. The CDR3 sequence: CASSLPRQGNSPLHF. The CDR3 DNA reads TGTGCCAGCAGCCTGCCTCGACAGGGGAATTCACCCCTCCACTTT.

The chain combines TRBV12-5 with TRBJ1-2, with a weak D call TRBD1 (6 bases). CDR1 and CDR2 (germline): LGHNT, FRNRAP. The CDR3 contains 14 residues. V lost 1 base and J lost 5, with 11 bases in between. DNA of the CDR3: TGTGCTAGTGGTTTGGGGACAGTTAATTATGGCTACACCTTC. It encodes CASGLGTVNYGYTF.

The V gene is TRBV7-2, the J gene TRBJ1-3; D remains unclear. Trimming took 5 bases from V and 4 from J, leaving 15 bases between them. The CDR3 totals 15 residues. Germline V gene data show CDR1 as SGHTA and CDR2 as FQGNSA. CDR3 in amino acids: CASSQREDGGNTIYF. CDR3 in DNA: TGTGCCAGCAGCCAAAGGGAGGACGGCGGAAACACCATATATTTT.

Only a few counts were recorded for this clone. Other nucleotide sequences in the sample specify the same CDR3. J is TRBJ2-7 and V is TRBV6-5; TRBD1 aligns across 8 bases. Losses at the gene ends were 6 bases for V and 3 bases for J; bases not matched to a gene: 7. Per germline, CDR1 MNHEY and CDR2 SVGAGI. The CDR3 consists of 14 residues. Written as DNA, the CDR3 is TGTGCCAGCAGACAGGACAGGGTAGTCTACGAGCAGTACTTC. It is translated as CASRQDRVVYEQYF.

The CDR3 protein is CASSVGGLGYGYTF. In DNA form, the CDR3 reads TGTGCCAGCAGTGTTGGAGGGTTAGGCTATGGCTACACCTTC. The V gene is TRBV6-4, the J gene TRBJ1-2; no reliable D call. The CDR3 sequence is 14 residues long. Germline CDR1 and CDR2: MRHNA and SNTAGT. V dropped 4 bases and J dropped 4 bases, with 13 bases sitting between them.

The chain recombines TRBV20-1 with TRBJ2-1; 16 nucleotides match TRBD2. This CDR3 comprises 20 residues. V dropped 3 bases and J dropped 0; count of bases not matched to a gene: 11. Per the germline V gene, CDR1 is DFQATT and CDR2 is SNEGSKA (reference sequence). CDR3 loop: CSASPPPGLAGGASYNEQFF. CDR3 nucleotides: TGCAGTGCTAGTCCCCCCCCGGGACTAGCGGGGGGGGCCTCCTACAATGAGCAGTTCTTC.

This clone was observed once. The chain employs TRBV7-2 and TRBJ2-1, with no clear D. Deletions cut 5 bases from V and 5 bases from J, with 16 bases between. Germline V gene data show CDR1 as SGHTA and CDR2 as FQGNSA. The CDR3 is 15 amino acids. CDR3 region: CASSPASPNNNEQFF. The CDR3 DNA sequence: TGTGCCAGCAGCCCCGCCTCGCCAAACAACAATGAGCAGTTCTTC. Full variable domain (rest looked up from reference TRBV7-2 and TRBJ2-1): GAGVSQSPSNKVTEKGKDVELRCDPISGHTALYWYRQSLGQGLEFLIYFQGNSAPDKSGLPSDRFSAERTGGSVSTLTIQRTQQEDSAVYLCASSPASPNNNEQFFGPGTRLTVL.

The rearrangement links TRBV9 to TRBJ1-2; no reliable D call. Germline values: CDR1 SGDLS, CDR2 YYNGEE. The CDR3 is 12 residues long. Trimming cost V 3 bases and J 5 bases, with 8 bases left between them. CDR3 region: CASSDPIYGYTF. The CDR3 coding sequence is TGTGCCAGCAGCGACCCTATATATGGCTACACCTTC.

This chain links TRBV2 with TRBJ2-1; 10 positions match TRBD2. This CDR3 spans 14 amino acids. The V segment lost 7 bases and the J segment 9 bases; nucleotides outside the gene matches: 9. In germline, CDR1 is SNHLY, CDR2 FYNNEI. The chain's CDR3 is CASKEIAGGGEQFF. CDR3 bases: TGTGCCAGCAAGGAGATAGCGGGGGGCGGTGAGCAGTTCTTC.

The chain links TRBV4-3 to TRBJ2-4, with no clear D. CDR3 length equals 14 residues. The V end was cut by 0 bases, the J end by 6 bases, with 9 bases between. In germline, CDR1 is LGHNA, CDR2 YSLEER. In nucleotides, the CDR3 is TGCGCCAGCAGCCAAGAATATCCCGGAAACATTCAGTACTTC. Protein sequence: CASSQEYPGNIQYF.

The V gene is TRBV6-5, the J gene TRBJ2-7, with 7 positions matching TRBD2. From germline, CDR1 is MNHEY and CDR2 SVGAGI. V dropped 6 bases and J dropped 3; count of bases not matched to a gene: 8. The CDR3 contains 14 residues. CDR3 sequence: CASRASSGFYEQYF. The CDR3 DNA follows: TGTGCCAGCAGGGCCAGTAGCGGGTTCTACGAGCAGTACTTC.

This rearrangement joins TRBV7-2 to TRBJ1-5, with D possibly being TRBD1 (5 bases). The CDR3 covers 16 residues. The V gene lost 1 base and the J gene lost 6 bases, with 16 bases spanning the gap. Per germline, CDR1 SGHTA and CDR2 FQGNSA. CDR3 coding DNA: TGTGCCAGCAGCTTAGTTGGCAGGGATGTAGGTCAGCCCCAGCATTTT. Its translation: CASSLVGRDVGQPQHF.

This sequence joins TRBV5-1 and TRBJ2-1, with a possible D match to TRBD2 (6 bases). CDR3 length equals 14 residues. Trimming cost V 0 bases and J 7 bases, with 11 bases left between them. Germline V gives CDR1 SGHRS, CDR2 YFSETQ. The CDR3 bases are TGCGCCAGCAGCTTGGAGCTAGCGAGGAATGAGCAGTTCTTC. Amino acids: CASSLELARNEQFF.

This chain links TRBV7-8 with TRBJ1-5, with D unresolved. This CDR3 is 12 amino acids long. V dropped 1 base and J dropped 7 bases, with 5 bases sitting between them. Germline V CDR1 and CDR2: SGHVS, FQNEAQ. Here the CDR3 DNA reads TGTGCCAGCAGCTTAGATGGCCAGCCCCAGCATTTT. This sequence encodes CASSLDGQPQHF.

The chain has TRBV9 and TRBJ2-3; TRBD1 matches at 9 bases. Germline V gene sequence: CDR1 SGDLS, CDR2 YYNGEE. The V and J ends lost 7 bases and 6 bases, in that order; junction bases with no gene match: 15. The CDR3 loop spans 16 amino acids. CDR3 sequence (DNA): TGTGCCAGCGCCTTAGGGGAGACAGGGGGGCCGGATACGCAGTATTTT. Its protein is CASALGETGGPDTQYF.

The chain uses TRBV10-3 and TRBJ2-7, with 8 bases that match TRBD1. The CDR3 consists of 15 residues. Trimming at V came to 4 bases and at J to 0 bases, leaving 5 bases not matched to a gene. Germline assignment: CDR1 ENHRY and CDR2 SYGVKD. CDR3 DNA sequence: TGTGCCATCAGTGTTGACAGGGGAGGCTCCTACGAGCAGTACTTC. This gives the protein CAISVDRGGSYEQYF.

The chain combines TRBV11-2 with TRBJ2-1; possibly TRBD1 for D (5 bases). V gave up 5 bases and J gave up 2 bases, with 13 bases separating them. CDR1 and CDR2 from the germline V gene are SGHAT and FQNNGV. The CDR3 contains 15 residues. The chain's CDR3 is CASSLTQGTYNEQFF. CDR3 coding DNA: TGTGCCAGCAGCCTTACTCAGGGAACCTACAATGAGCAGTTCTTC.

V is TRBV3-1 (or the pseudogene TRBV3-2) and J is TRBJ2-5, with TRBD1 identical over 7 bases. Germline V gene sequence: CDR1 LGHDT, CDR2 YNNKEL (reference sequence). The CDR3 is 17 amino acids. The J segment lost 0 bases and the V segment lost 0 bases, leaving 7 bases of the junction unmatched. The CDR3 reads CASSQEYCGTDQETQYF. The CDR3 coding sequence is TGTGCCAGCAGCCAAGAATATTGTGGGACAGACCAAGAGACCCAGTACTTC.

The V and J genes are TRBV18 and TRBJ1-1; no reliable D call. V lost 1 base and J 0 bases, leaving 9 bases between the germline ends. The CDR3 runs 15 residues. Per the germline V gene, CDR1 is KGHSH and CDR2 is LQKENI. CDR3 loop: CASSPHPGMNTEAFF. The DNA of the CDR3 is TGTGCCAGCTCACCACATCCGGGTATGAACACTGAAGCTTTCTTT.

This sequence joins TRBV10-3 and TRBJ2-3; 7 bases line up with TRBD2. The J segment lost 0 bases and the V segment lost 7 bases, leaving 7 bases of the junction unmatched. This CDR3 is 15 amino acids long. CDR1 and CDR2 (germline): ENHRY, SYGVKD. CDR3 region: CAITESGKSTDTQYF. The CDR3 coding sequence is TGTGCCATCACCGAAAGCGGGAAGAGCACAGATACGCAGTATTTT.

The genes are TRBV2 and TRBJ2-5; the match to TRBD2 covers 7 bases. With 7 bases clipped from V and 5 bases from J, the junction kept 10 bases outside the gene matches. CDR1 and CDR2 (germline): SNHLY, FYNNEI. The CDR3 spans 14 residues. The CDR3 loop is CASNLLAGRETQYF. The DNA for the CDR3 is TGTGCCAGCAACCTCTTAGCGGGCCGGGAGACCCAGTACTTC.

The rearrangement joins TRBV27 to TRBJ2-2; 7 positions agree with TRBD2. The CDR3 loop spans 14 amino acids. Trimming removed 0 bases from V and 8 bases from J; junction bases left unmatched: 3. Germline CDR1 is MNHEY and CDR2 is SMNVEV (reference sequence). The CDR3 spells CASSLSLLAGELFF. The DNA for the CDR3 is TGTGCCAGCAGTTTATCGTTACTAGCGGGGGAGCTGTTTTTT.

CDR3 sequence (DNA): TGTGCCAGTAGTATAGTAGGAGGAGAGGAGCAGTACTTC. It specifies CASSIVGGEEQYF. This chain links TRBV19 with TRBJ2-7, with D perhaps matching TRBD2 (5 bases). V gave up 1 base and J gave up 7 bases, with 11 bases separating them. There are 13 residues in the CDR3. Per germline, CDR1 LNHDA and CDR2 SQIVND (reference sequence).

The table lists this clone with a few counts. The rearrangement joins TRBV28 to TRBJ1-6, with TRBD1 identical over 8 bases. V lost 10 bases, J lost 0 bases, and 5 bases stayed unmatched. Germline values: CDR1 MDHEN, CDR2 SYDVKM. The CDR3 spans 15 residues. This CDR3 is CATRTGSSYNSPLHF. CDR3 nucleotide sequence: TGTGCCACCCGGACAGGGAGCTCCTATAATTCACCCCTCCACTTT.

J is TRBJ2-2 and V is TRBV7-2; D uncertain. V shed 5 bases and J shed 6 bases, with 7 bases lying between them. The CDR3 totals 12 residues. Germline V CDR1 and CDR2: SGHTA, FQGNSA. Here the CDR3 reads CASSPGAGELFF. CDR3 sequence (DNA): TGTGCCAGCAGCCCAGGTGCCGGGGAGCTGTTTTTT.

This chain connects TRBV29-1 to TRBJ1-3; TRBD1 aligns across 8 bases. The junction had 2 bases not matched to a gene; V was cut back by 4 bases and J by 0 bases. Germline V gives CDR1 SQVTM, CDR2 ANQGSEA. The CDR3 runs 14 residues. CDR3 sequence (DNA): TGCAGCGTTGCGGGACAGGACTCTGGAAACACCATATATTTT. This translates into CSVAGQDSGNTIYF. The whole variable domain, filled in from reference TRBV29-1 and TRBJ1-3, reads SAVISQKPSRDICQRGTSLTIQCQVDSQVTMMFWYRQQPGQSLTLIATANQGSEATYESGFVIDKFPISRPNLTFSTLTVSNMSPEDSSIYLCSVAGQDSGNTIYFGEGSWLTVV.

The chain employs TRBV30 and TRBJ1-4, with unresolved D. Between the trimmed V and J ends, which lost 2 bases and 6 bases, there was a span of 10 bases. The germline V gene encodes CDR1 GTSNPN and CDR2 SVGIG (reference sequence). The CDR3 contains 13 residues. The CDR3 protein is CAWSRGADEKLFF. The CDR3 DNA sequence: TGTGCCTGGAGTAGAGGAGCGGATGAAAAACTGTTTTTT.